Following are 30 T cell receptor beta chains from one sample sequenced in a study of spatial heterogeneity in lung cancer. Each CDR3 protein is one row after TCRdb ran MiXCR on the 5' RACE reads. The data contain under 30,000 distinct CDR3 sequences, 4.5% to 7.5% of them seen just once; the ten biggest clones take up roughly a fifth. Time point meaning: blood at routine non-recurrence follow-up after resection. TCRs were sequenced from unsorted whole RNA of tumor, nontumor lung or PBMC. The material sequenced was PBMCs, taken at follow-up. The source of these receptors is a male donor with early-stage non-small cell lung cancer.

Many counts were recorded for this clonotype. This rearrangement joins TRBV5-1 to TRBJ2-3; D unresolved. The V end was cut by 4 bases, the J end by 0 bases, with 12 bases between. The CDR3 is 15 amino acids. CDR1 and CDR2 (germline): SGHRS, YFSETQ. The CDR3 reads CASSPGQSSTDTQYF. CDR3 nucleotides: TGCGCCAGCAGCCCCGGGCAGAGTAGCACAGATACGCAGTATTTT.

At least ten counts were recorded for this clonotype. One end of the junction does not line up with germline, which may come from a read error. V gene TRBV7-7 combines with J gene TRBJ2-3, with 13 bases that match TRBD2. The CDR3 extends over 16 amino acids. The germline V gene encodes CDR1 SSHAT and CDR2 FNYEAQ (reference sequence). The CDR3 region has the DNA TGTGCTAGCAGCTTAGATATGACTAGCGGGAGGGATACGCAGTATTTT. Translated, it gives CASSLDMTSGRDTQYF.

In this sample, this clonotype turned up many times. The V and J genes are TRBV4-1 and TRBJ2-2; D might be TRBD2 (6 bases). The CDR3 runs to 15 residues. Per the germline V gene, CDR1 is MGHRA and CDR2 is YSYEKL. The V end lost 3 bases, the J end lost 9 bases, and 17 bases lay between the germline ends. This CDR3 reads CASSQGKAEGWELFF. CDR3 DNA sequence: TGCGCCAGCAGCCAGGGAAAAGCGGAGGGTTGGGAGCTGTTTTTT.

There are a few counts of this clonotype. The J gene is TRBJ2-1, the V gene TRBV7-8; D is uncertain. The CDR3 sequence is 14 residues long. Trimming removed 5 bases at V and 8 bases at J, with 16 bases between. The germline CDR1 and CDR2 sequences are SGHVS and FQNEAQ. CDR3 amino acids: CASSVDGPLDEQFF. Written as DNA, the CDR3 is TGTGCCAGCAGCGTAGACGGACCCCTTGATGAGCAGTTCTTC.

This clonotype was counted ten times or more. CDR3 sequence: CASSGQGARGYTF. The CDR3 coding sequence is TGTGCCAGCAGTGGACAGGGGGCGAGAGGCTACACCTTC. J is TRBJ1-2 and V is TRBV2; 10 bases agree with TRBD1. This CDR3 spans 13 amino acids. With 4 bases clipped from V and 8 bases from J, the junction kept 4 bases outside the gene matches. Germline CDR1 is SNHLY and CDR2 is FYNNEI.

This clonotype was observed a handful of times. J is TRBJ2-7 and V is TRBV24-1, with 11 nucleotides matching TRBD1. Trimming removed 7 bases from V and 1 base from J; junction bases left unmatched: 14. Germline V CDR1 and CDR2: KGHDR, SFDVKD. This CDR3 has 18 amino acids. CDR3 coding DNA: TGTGCCACCAGACGGGACAGGGGGTCCTCCGGTGCGTCCTACGAGCAGTACTTC. Amino acid sequence: CATRRDRGSSGASYEQYF.

The chain carries TRBV7-2 and TRBJ2-5, with D possibly matching TRBD2 (6 bases). This CDR3 is 14 amino acids long. The V and J ends lost 1 base and 2 bases respectively, with 8 bases between them. Germline V gene sequence: CDR1 SGHTA, CDR2 FQGNSA. Here the CDR3 DNA reads TGTGCCAGCAGCTTAGGCGGGGCACAAGAGACCCAGTACTTC. Protein product: CASSLGGAQETQYF.

This clonotype has only a few counts. The rearrangement uses TRBV18 and TRBJ2-1; D possibly corresponds to TRBD1 (6 bases). V lost 8 bases and J lost 0, with 14 bases in between. This CDR3 has 15 amino acids. Germline V gene lookup returns CDR1 KGHSH and CDR2 LQKENI. This CDR3 is CASRPRDNSYNEQFF. The CDR3 DNA reads as TGTGCCAGCCGGCCCCGGGACAACTCCTACAATGAGCAGTTCTTC. The variable domain in full, with the rest retrieved from reference TRBV18 and TRBJ2-1, is NAGVMQNPRHLVRRRGQEARLRCSPMKGHSHVYWYRQLPEEGLKFMVYLQKENIIDESGMPKERFSAEFPKEGPSILRIQQVVRGDSAAYFCASRPRDNSYNEQFFGPGTRLTVL.

This sequence joins TRBV6-2 or TRBV6-3 and TRBJ2-5; 9 nucleotides match TRBD2. Germline loops: CDR1 MNHEY, CDR2 SVGEGT. With 5 bases clipped from V and 4 bases from J, the junction kept 5 bases outside the gene matches. The CDR3 covers 14 residues. DNA of the CDR3: TGTGCCAGCAGTACCGGGACTAGCATAGAGACCCAGTACTTC. It yields the protein CASSTGTSIETQYF.

A few counts support this clonotype. This chain connects TRBV2 to TRBJ2-3, with TRBD2 matching over 7 bases. V was pared by 3 bases and J by 4 bases, with 4 bases of the junction left unmatched. The CDR3 loop spans 14 amino acids. Germline V gives CDR1 SNHLY, CDR2 FYNNEI. CDR3 DNA sequence: TGTGCCAGCAGTGATGGCGGGAGATCAGATACGCAGTATTTT. It codes for CASSDGGRSDTQYF.

The chain recombines TRBV2 with TRBJ2-5, with a weak D call TRBD2 (5 bases). The germline gives CDR1 SNHLY, CDR2 FYNNEI. The CDR3 extends over 13 amino acids. Trimming left V 7 bases short and J 4 bases short, with 13 bases between. The CDR3, as DNA: TGTGCCAGCATGTCCCTAGCCCCAGAGACCCAGTACTTC. This codes for CASMSLAPETQYF.

This clonotype was detected many times. The chain employs TRBV3-1 and TRBJ2-5; D is ambiguous. V lost 0 bases, J lost 5 bases, and 4 bases lay in between. The V gene's germline CDR1 is LGHDT and CDR2 YNNKEL (reference sequence). CDR3 length: 12 amino acids. CDR3 loop: CASSQEEETQYF. CDR3 coding DNA: TGTGCCAGCAGCCAAGAAGAGGAGACCCAGTACTTC.

This clonotype was counted ten times or more. This chain uses TRBV6-5 with TRBJ1-2, with 7 bases that match TRBD1. Germline V gene sequence: CDR1 MNHEY, CDR2 SVGAGI. The J segment lost 4 bases and the V segment lost 6 bases, leaving 5 bases of the junction unmatched. The CDR3 has 13 amino acids. The CDR3: CASRDRQGYGYTF. The CDR3 region has the DNA TGTGCCAGCAGAGACCGACAGGGCTATGGCTACACCTTC.

The sample holds many counts of this clonotype. V usage is TRBV28 and J usage is TRBJ2-7; perhaps D is TRBD1 or TRBD2 (5 bases each). Germline V gene lookup returns CDR1 MDHEN and CDR2 SYDVKM. Trimming took off 8 bases at V and 7 bases at J, with 24 bases between the two ends. This CDR3 spans 15 amino acids. CDR3 bases: TGTGCCAGCGGGGAACCAGGGACGGGGATTAGAGAGCAGTACGTC. Its protein product is CASGEPGTGIREQYV.

This clonotype was seen repeatedly, ten times or more. This sequence joins TRBV7-3 and TRBJ2-2, with a weak D call TRBD1 (6 bases). Germline lookup yields CDR1 SGHTA and CDR2 FQGTGA. The CDR3 is 14 residues long. Deletions cut 5 bases from V and 5 bases from J, with 12 bases between. CDR3 in DNA: TGTGCCAGCAGCCAATTAGGGGGAACCGGGGAGCTGTTTTTT. It translates to CASSQLGGTGELFF.

The V and J genes are TRBV20-1 and TRBJ1-6; TRBD1 might be the D (5 bases). Germline CDR1 and CDR2: DFQATT and SNEGSKA (reference sequence). The CDR3 totals 15 residues. Between the trimmed V and J ends, which lost 3 bases and 0 bases, there was a span of 9 bases. The DNA for the CDR3 is TGCAGTGCTAGGACGGGGGGCTCCTATAATTCACCCCTCCACTTT. It codes for CSARTGGSYNSPLHF.

This clonotype was counted at least ten times. The chain uses TRBV6-6 and TRBJ1-5; 7 nucleotides align to TRBD1. The V gene end was trimmed by 4 bases and the J gene end by 0 bases; junction bases not matched to a gene: 9. Germline V gives CDR1 MNHNY, CDR2 SVGAGI (reference sequence). This CDR3 contains 17 residues. CDR3 amino acids: CASSSPGQPYSNQPQHF. The CDR3, as DNA: TGTGCCAGCAGTTCTCCGGGACAGCCTTATAGCAATCAGCCCCAGCATTTT.

There are many counts of this clonotype. The chain has TRBV7-9 and TRBJ2-1; 9 bases agree with TRBD2. The V gene end was trimmed by 4 bases and the J gene end by 5 bases; junction bases not matched to a gene: 6. From germline, CDR1 is SEHNR and CDR2 FQNEAQ (reference sequence). The CDR3 has 15 amino acids. CDR3 DNA sequence: TGTGCCAGCAGCTCGAGCGGGGGGCCCAACAATGAGCAGTTCTTC. This codes for CASSSSGGPNNEQFF. Drawing the rest from reference TRBV7-9 and TRBJ2-1, the complete variable domain is DTGVSQNPRHKITKRGQNVTFRCDPISEHNRLYWYRQTLGQGPEFLTYFQNEAQLEKSRLLSDRFSAERPKGSFSTLEIQRTEQGDSAMYLCASSSSGGPNNEQFFGPGTRLTVL.

This clonotype has ten or more counts. CDR3 loop: CASSLGGTAGNTIYF. DNA for the CDR3: TGTGCCAGCAGCTTAGGTGGGACAGCTGGAAACACCATATATTTT. This chain joins TRBV7-2 and TRBJ1-3, with TRBD1 identical over 7 bases. This CDR3 spans 15 amino acids. The germline V gene has CDR1 SGHTA and CDR2 FQGNSA. V trimming: 1 base; J trimming: 2 bases; junction bases outside the gene matches: 2. The variable domain in full, with the rest retrieved from reference TRBV7-2 and TRBJ1-3, is GAGVSQSPSNKVTEKGKDVELRCDPISGHTALYWYRQSLGQGLEFLIYFQGNSAPDKSGLPSDRFSAERTGGSVSTLTIQRTQQEDSAVYLCASSLGGTAGNTIYFGEGSWLTVV.

This clonotype was recorded at least ten times. CDR3 in amino acids: CASSHPGAALSTDTQYF. CDR3 DNA sequence: TGTGCCAGCAGCCACCCCGGGGCCGCGCTTAGCACAGATACGCAGTATTTT. The chain combines TRBV11-2 with TRBJ2-3, with D perhaps assigned TRBD1 or TRBD2 (5 bases each). Looked up from germline, CDR1 is SGHAT and CDR2 is FQNNGV. With 5 bases removed from V and 0 bases from J, the gap between germline ends came to 18 bases. This CDR3 is built from 17 residues. Full variable domain (outside the CDR3, taken from reference TRBV11-2 and TRBJ2-3): EAGVAQSPRYKIIEKRQSVAFWCNPISGHATLYWYQQILGQGPKLLIQFQNNGVVDDSQLPKDRFSAERLKGVDSTLKIQPAKLEDSAVYLCASSHPGAALSTDTQYFGPGTRLTVL.

This clonotype showed up just a few times. The CDR3 DNA is TGCGCCAGTAGGACAGAACCCTACCAAGAGACCCAGTACTTC. Encoded protein: CASRTEPYQETQYF. The chain employs TRBV5-1 and TRBJ2-5; TRBD1 might be the D (6 bases). With 8 bases removed from V and 0 bases from J, the gap between germline ends came to 14 bases. CDR1 SGHRS and CDR2 YFSETQ come from the germline V gene. CDR3 length: 14 amino acids.

The chain recombines TRBV7-9 with TRBJ2-1; D is unclear. This CDR3 region has 16 residues. Trimming cost V 4 bases and J 0 bases, with 13 bases left between them. The germline CDR1 and CDR2 sequences are SEHNR and FQNEAQ (reference sequence). The CDR3 DNA follows: TGTGCCAGCAGCTATCTTAATCGGTACTCCTACAATGAGCAGTTCTTC. It translates to CASSYLNRYSYNEQFF.

Ten or more counts support this clonotype. This chain connects TRBV7-9 to TRBJ2-1; D is perhaps TRBD2 (5 bases). Trimming left V 1 base short and J 15 bases short, with 16 bases between. Germline assignment: CDR1 SEHNR and CDR2 FQNEAQ (reference sequence). This CDR3 region has 13 residues. CDR3 nucleotides: TGTGCCAGCAGCTTAGGGTCTCGGGGAGCGGCGTTCTTC. Translated, it gives CASSLGSRGAAFF.

J is TRBJ2-7 and V is TRBV27; TRBD1 agrees at 9 bases. The CDR3 contains 16 residues. Germline values: CDR1 MNHEY, CDR2 SMNVEV (reference sequence). J was trimmed by 3 bases and V by 5 bases; bases with no gene match: 11. CDR3 DNA sequence: TGTGCCAGCAGTGTAAGAAAGGGGACAGGGCACTACGAGCAGTACGTC. Translated, it gives CASSVRKGTGHYEQYV.

In its sample, this clonotype was seen a few times. The chain links TRBV4-3 to TRBJ2-2; D may be TRBD1 (5 bases). Germline V gene lookup returns CDR1 LGHNA and CDR2 YSLEER. V dropped 1 base and J dropped 7 bases, with 7 bases sitting between them. This CDR3 spans 13 amino acids. CDR3 protein: CASSQVRGGELFF. Written as DNA, the CDR3 is TGCGCCAGCAGCCAAGTTAGGGGCGGGGAGCTGTTTTTT.

This clonotype was observed many times. The chain employs TRBV11-2 and TRBJ2-1, with D perhaps matching TRBD2 (5 bases). Deletions cut 5 bases from V and 6 bases from J, with 14 bases between. Germline assignment: CDR1 SGHAT and CDR2 FQNNGV. CDR3 length equals 14 residues. The CDR3 coding sequence is TGTGCCAGCAGCGGCTCGGGAAATGGCAATGAGCAGTTCTTC. The encoded protein is CASSGSGNGNEQFF. Filled out from reference TRBV11-2 and TRBJ2-1, the complete variable domain reads EAGVAQSPRYKIIEKRQSVAFWCNPISGHATLYWYQQILGQGPKLLIQFQNNGVVDDSQLPKDRFSAERLKGVDSTLKIQPAKLEDSAVYLCASSGSGNGNEQFFGPGTRLTVL.

Ten or more counts support this clonotype. The chain joins TRBV2 to TRBJ2-7; 8 positions agree with TRBD1. Trimming removed 2 bases from V and 4 bases from J; junction bases left unmatched: 7. The CDR3 is made up of 15 amino acids. From germline, CDR1 is SNHLY and CDR2 FYNNEI. Here the CDR3 DNA reads TGTGCCAGCAGTGAACGGCAGGGGGCCAGGTACGAGCAGTACTTC. Translation: CASSERQGARYEQYF. Full variable domain (rest looked up from reference TRBV2 and TRBJ2-7): EPEVTQTPSHQVTQMGQEVILRCVPISNHLYFYWYRQILGQKVEFLVSFYNNEISEKSEIFDDQFSVERPDGSNFTLKIRSTKLEDSAMYFCASSERQGARYEQYFGPGTRLTVT.

This clonotype has a count of ten or more. This chain joins TRBV6-5 and TRBJ1-6; no firm D call. There are 15 residues in the CDR3. The V gene lost 4 bases and the J gene lost 0 bases, with 7 bases spanning the gap. The germline V gene has CDR1 MNHEY and CDR2 SVGAGI. The CDR3 sequence is CASSSGSSYNSPLHF. The CDR3 DNA sequence: TGTGCCAGCAGTTCCGGGAGCTCCTATAATTCACCCCTCCACTTT.

This clonotype was recorded a few times. V and J are TRBV20-1 and TRBJ1-2, with TRBD1 identical over 7 bases. CDR1 is DFQATT, CDR2 SNEGSKA, per germline (reference sequence). After removal of 8 bases from V and 4 bases from J, the junction contained 7 bases not matched to a gene. The CDR3 loop spans 12 amino acids. DNA of the CDR3: TGCAGTCAAGACAGGGATACCTATGGCTACACCTTC. Its translation is CSQDRDTYGYTF.

Note on this clonotype: This may be a read error, as it is one base from a much larger clone. V is TRBV4-3 and J is TRBJ2-1, with 8 bases fitting TRBD1. This CDR3 region has 15 residues. Germline CDR1 and CDR2: LGHNA and YSLEER. The DNA for the CDR3 is TGCGCCAGCAGCCGGACAGGGAGCTCCTACAATGGGCAGTTCTTC. Protein sequence: CASSRTGSSYNGQFF.